This T cell receptor beta chain was sequenced in a study of blood T cell repertoires in COVID-19. Original handling: Quantification of nucleated cells was approximated via reference gene primer amplification. This table comes from immunoSEQ multiplex PCR, and its TCRdb copy is limited to in-frame clones, with some not included. For V, J and clone size, that table is used; D and trimming come from the DNA. Of hundreds of thousands of clones in the sample, more than 80% were seen once. In germline, CDR1 is MNHNY, CDR2 SVGAGI (reference sequence). Deletions cut 5 bases from V and 3 bases from J, with 14 bases between. This CDR3 contains 14 residues.

The source of this sequence is a woman under 40 with active or convalescent COVID-19. Sequencing used peripheral blood. The chain recombines TRBV6-6 with TRBJ2-7, with a tentative D call TRBD1 (5 bases). DNA of the CDR3: TGTGCCAGCAGTCCCACTTGGGGCGTCTACGAGCAGTACTTC. Translating it yields CASSPTWGVYEQYF.